This TCR beta chain stems from a study of early T cells in non-severe SARS-CoV-2 infection. Only a few counts were recorded for this clonotype. As yet, its antigen is unknown. Whole-study results and caveats: Anti-spike CD8 responses were favored in VDJdb matching, and private and CD4 specificities were missed.

Individual cDNA molecules were tagged with unique molecular identifiers, the study reported. Using its own MiXCR run on the 5' RACE reads, TCRdb lists one record per CDR3 protein. The sample consists of 70,000 to 75,000 distinct CDR3 sequences, 12% of them appearing once. Germline V gene sequence: CDR1 SQVTM, CDR2 ANQGSEA. The CDR3 is 14 amino acids. V lost 3 bases and J 0 bases, leaving 12 bases between the germline ends. This receptor was obtained from an adult who was a healthcare worker with PCR-confirmed SARS-CoV-2 infection or an uninfected control (not recorded which). V gene TRBV29-1 combines with J gene TRBJ2-7; D possibly matches TRBD1 or TRBD2 (5 bases each). Sequencing was carried out using whole blood. CDR3 sequence reads: CSVESGDLSYEQYF. The CDR3, as DNA: TGCAGCGTTGAGTCTGGGGACCTCTCCTACGAGCAGTACTTC.